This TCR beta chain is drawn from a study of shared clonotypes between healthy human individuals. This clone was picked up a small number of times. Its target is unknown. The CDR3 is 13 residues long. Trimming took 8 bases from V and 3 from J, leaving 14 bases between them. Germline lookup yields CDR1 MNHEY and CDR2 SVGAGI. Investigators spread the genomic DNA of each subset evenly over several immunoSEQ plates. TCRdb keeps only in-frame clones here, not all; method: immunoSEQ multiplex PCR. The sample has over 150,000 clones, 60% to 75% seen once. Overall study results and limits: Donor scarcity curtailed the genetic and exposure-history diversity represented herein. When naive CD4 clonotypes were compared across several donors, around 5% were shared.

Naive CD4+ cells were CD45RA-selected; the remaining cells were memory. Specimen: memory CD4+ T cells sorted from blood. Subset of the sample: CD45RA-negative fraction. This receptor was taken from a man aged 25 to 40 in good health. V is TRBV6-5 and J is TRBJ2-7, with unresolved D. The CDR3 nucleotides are TGTGCCAGCGGAGTGGAGCCCAACTACGAGCAGTACTTC. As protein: CASGVEPNYEQYF.